The 18 T cell receptor beta chains in this list originate from one sample, sequenced in a study of T cells after yellow fever vaccination. MiXCR, applied by TCRdb to the 5' RACE reads, yields one record per CDR3 protein. The profile shows about 320,000 distinct CDR3 sequences, over 8.5% of them singletons. Here the sequenced sample was CD4+ T cells sorted from PBMCs, taken 45 days after the yellow fever booster vaccination. These receptors all come from a man younger than 30 who received the YFV17D yellow fever vaccine.

This clonotype was detected ten times or more. V is TRBV27 and J is TRBJ1-1; D call uncertain. There are 13 residues in the CDR3. Looked up from germline, CDR1 is MNHEY and CDR2 is SMNVEV (reference sequence). The V end lost 7 bases, the J end lost 5 bases, and 14 bases lay between the germline ends. This CDR3 is CASKGGIWTEAFF. In DNA, the CDR3 is TGTGCCAGCAAGGGAGGAATATGGACTGAAGCTTTCTTT.

This clonotype was detected a few times. The CDR3, as DNA: TGTGCCAGCCTTCCCCGCGGGTTCCCGGGATATGGCTACACCTTC. Protein product: CASLPRGFPGYGYTF. The V gene is TRBV6-6, the J gene TRBJ1-2; no definite D call. In germline, CDR1 is MNHNY, CDR2 SVGAGI (reference sequence). The CDR3 contains 15 residues. Trimming cost V 8 bases and J 5 bases, with 21 bases left between them.

In this sample, this clonotype turned up a few times. This chain joins TRBV7-2 and TRBJ1-1; perhaps TRBD1 as D (6 bases). The V end was cut by 1 base, the J end by 0 bases, with 12 bases between. Looked up from germline, CDR1 is SGHTA and CDR2 is FQGNSA. The CDR3 extends over 16 amino acids. CDR3 protein: CASSLVVGQLNTEAFF. The CDR3 nucleotides read TGTGCCAGCAGCTTAGTGGTTGGACAGCTGAACACTGAAGCTTTCTTT.

In this sample, this clonotype turned up a few times. J is TRBJ2-3 and V is TRBV28; tentatively, D is TRBD1 or TRBD2 (6 bases each). The V gene's germline CDR1 is MDHEN and CDR2 SYDVKM. The CDR3 spans 15 residues. The V and J ends lost 6 bases and 4 bases respectively, with 17 bases between them. CDR3 DNA: TGTGCCAGCAGGGCCAGGGGACTTGTGGCAGATACGCAGTATTTT. Amino acids: CASRARGLVADTQYF.

This clonotype was counted only a few times. CDR3 sequence reads: CASSLTSPSGGNEQFF. Here the CDR3 DNA reads TGTGCCAGCAGCTTAACATCGCCTAGCGGGGGGAATGAGCAGTTCTTC. The genes are TRBV7-3 and TRBJ2-1; 11 nucleotides match TRBD2. The CDR3 sequence is 16 residues long. Germline assignment: CDR1 SGHTA and CDR2 FQGTGA. V was pared by 0 bases and J by 7 bases, with 5 bases of the junction left unmatched.

The chain employs TRBV29-1 and TRBJ2-3; possible D gene TRBD1, 6 bases. This CDR3 spans 11 amino acids. CDR1 is SQVTM, CDR2 ANQGSEA, per germline. V lost 8 bases and J lost 4, with 10 bases in between. In nucleotides, the CDR3 is TGCAGCTGTTCAGGGGCAGATACGCAGTATTTT. Protein sequence: CSCSGADTQYF.

This clonotype was detected many times. The gene calls are TRBV5-1 and TRBJ1-1; D remains ambiguous. Germline assignment: CDR1 SGHRS and CDR2 YFSETQ. This CDR3 is 14 amino acids long. Between the trimmed V and J ends, which lost 7 bases and 3 bases, there was a span of 16 bases. The CDR3 nucleotides are TGCGCCAGCGGACCTAGGGAGGGCGACACTGAAGCTTTCTTT. Its translation is CASGPREGDTEAFF.

The chain has TRBV28 and TRBJ2-1; D might be TRBD1 or TRBD2, each matching 5 bases. The CDR3 spans 15 residues. The germline CDR1 and CDR2 sequences are MDHEN and SYDVKM. Trimming removed 4 bases at V and 10 bases at J, with 20 bases between. The CDR3 loop reads CASSSTGTLAWEQFF. DNA of the CDR3: TGTGCCAGCAGTTCTACCGGGACCCTGGCTTGGGAGCAGTTCTTC.

This clonotype occurred a few times. The rearrangement links TRBV20-1 to TRBJ2-1, with TRBD2 matching 7 bases. CDR3 length: 14 amino acids. With V trimmed by 2 bases and J by 8 bases, 9 bases remained unmatched. The germline gives CDR1 DFQATT, CDR2 SNEGSKA (reference sequence). The CDR3 region is CSARPPGGIHEQFF. Here the CDR3 DNA reads TGCAGTGCTAGACCCCCCGGGGGGATCCATGAGCAGTTCTTC.

This clonotype was recorded a few times. The chain combines TRBV27 with TRBJ2-3; 7 bases are shared with TRBD2. V shed 0 bases and J 1 base; nucleotides not matched to a gene: 4. The CDR3 runs to 16 residues. The V gene's germline CDR1 is MNHEY and CDR2 SMNVEV (reference sequence). The chain's CDR3 is CASSLSRTSGTDTQYF. In nucleotides, the CDR3 is TGTGCCAGCAGTTTATCTCGGACTAGTGGCACAGATACGCAGTATTTT.

For this clonotype: Since a much larger clone is just one base distant, this may be a read error. The V and J genes are TRBV12-3 or TRBV12-4 and TRBJ1-6; D unresolved. Trimming removed 6 bases from V and 0 bases from J, with 6 bases in between. This CDR3 is built from 14 residues. CDR3 nucleotide sequence: TGTGCCAGCAGAAGTAGCTCCTATAATTCACCCCTCCACTTT. It specifies CASRSSSYNSPLHF.

This clonotype has a handful of counts. The V and J genes are TRBV7-3 and TRBJ2-5; D is unclear. The CDR3 length is 13 residues. Germline assignment: CDR1 SGHTA and CDR2 FQGTGA. V dropped 3 bases and J dropped 5 bases, with 10 bases sitting between them. The CDR3 reads CASSFSLGETQYF. The CDR3 nucleotides read TGTGCCAGCAGCTTCAGTCTCGGCGAGACCCAGTACTTC.

The chain recombines TRBV19 with TRBJ2-1; 11 bases match TRBD1. Germline lookup yields CDR1 LNHDA and CDR2 SQIVND (reference sequence). The CDR3 is 17 amino acids. The ends lost 5 bases at V and 3 bases at J; junction bases unmatched: 9. CDR3 nucleotide sequence: TGTGCCAGTAGTCCCTCCCCCGGGACAGGGGGCTACAATGAGCAGTTCTTC. It yields the protein CASSPSPGTGGYNEQFF.

This clonotype was counted many times. CDR3 protein: CASSLGGGQPQHF. The CDR3 DNA is TGTGCCAGCAGCTTAGGGGGGGGTCAGCCCCAGCATTTT. V usage is TRBV7-9 and J usage is TRBJ1-5; D is possibly TRBD1 (5 bases). Trimming removed 1 base at V and 6 bases at J, with 7 bases between. The CDR3 sequence is 13 residues long. Germline V CDR1 and CDR2: SEHNR, FQNEAQ (reference sequence).

This clonotype was found a few times. CDR3 sequence reads: CSARVTGDTTNEKLFF. The DNA for the CDR3 is TGCAGTGCTAGGGTTACAGGCGACACAACTAATGAAAAACTGTTTTTT. The genes are TRBV20-1 and TRBJ1-4; D possibly corresponds to TRBD1 (5 bases). Germline CDR1 reads DFQATT; CDR2 reads SNEGSKA (reference sequence). This CDR3 is 16 amino acids long. Trimming took off 3 bases at V and 0 bases at J, with 14 bases between the two ends.

The V call is TRBV7-9, the J call TRBJ2-3, with TRBD2 matching 15 bases. The CDR3 contains 15 residues. Germline CDR1 reads SEHNR; CDR2 reads FQNEAQ (reference sequence). With 4 bases clipped from V and 5 bases from J, the junction kept 1 base outside the gene matches. The CDR3 DNA sequence: TGTGCCAGCAGCTCGGGACTAGCGGGGGGAGATACGCAGTATTTT. Its translation: CASSSGLAGGDTQYF.

This clonotype was counted a few times. This chain links TRBV4-2 with TRBJ2-1; D possibly matches TRBD1 or TRBD2 (5 bases each). The ends were cut back, 0 bases at V and 6 bases at J, with 9 bases in the middle. The CDR3 extends over 14 amino acids. Germline CDR1 is LGHNA and CDR2 is YNFKEQ. As DNA, the CDR3 is TGTGCCAGCAGCCAAGATGGGACCCTCAATGAGCAGTTCTTC. The encoded protein is CASSQDGTLNEQFF.

The V and J genes are TRBV4-3 and TRBJ1-4; D gene unclear. The V gene lost 3 bases and the J gene lost 7 bases, with 9 bases spanning the gap. Germline V CDR1 and CDR2: LGHNA, YSLEER. The CDR3 is 13 residues long. The CDR3 reads CASSQKGSEKLFF. CDR3 bases: TGCGCCAGCAGCCAGAAAGGGAGTGAAAAACTGTTTTTT.